Sequencing of this T cell receptor beta chain was carried out in a study of Graves' ophthalmopathy and Graves' hyperthyroidism. RNA transcripts provided the template for amplifying TCR beta CDR3 regions. An opening RT-PCR round employed HTBI primers and preceded a second-round multiplex PCR. TCRdb used MiXCR to reprocess the multiplex PCR reads, holding one entry per CDR3 protein. Altogether about 210,000 distinct CDR3 sequences are present, 25% to 30% being singletons, with the ten largest covering 9.1%. This CDR3 has 15 residues. V lost 6 bases and J 4 bases, leaving 18 bases between the germline ends.

V usage is TRBV12-3 or TRBV12-4 and J usage is TRBJ1-2; D is unclear. The clonotype comes from a man aged 50 to 60 with Graves' ophthalmopathy. The sequencing input was peripheral blood. The CDR3 is CASRPTDGAVYGYTF. The CDR3 nucleotides read TGTGCCAGCAGACCGACCGATGGAGCAGTCTATGGCTACACCTTC.